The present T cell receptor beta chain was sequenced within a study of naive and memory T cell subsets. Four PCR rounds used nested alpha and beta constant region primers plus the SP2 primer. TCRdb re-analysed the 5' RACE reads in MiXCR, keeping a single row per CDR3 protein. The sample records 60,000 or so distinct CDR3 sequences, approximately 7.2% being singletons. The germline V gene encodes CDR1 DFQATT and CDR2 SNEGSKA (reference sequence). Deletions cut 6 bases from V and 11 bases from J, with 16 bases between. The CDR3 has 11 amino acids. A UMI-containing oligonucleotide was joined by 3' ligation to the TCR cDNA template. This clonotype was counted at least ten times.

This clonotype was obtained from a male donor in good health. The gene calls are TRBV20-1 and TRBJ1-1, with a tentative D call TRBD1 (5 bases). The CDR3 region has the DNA TGCAGTGCGGAAAGCCAGGGCTGGGCTTTCTTT. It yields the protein CSAESQGWAFF.